This T cell receptor (beta chain) was captured in a study of cytomegalovirus exposure and HLA in healthy donors. The CDR3 covers 15 residues. Trimming shortened V by 1 base and J by 8 bases, and 14 bases separated the two germline ends. Germline loops: CDR1 MGHRA, CDR2 YSYEKL. Study-wide results and limits: A few CMV-associated chains were confirmed in vitro to be specific for CMV antigens. Sequencing depth roughly uniform across donors was assumed in presence/absence analyses.

Vbeta (60) and Jbeta (13) primers were used in the PCR. Libraries were prepared by immunoSEQ multiplex PCR; TCRdb keeps only in-frame clonotypes and omits some of them. The top ten clones hold approximately 2% of a sample with around 200,000 clones, around 77% of them seen once. As concerns this clone: Its antigen is as yet unknown.

The rearrangement uses TRBV4-1 and TRBJ1-4, with D possibly TRBD1 on 6 matching bases. The sample taken for sequencing was PBMCs. The sequence was obtained from a man younger than 45 in good health and CMV-seronegative. DNA for the CDR3: TGCGCCAGCAGCCAAGGAGGGGGTCGAAGGGAAAAACTGTTTTTT. It encodes CASSQGGGRREKLFF.